The T cell receptor (beta chain) described here comes from a study of identical twins. Comment on this clonotype: Its antigen is undetermined.

The CDR3 contains 11 residues. Trimming removed 6 bases from V and 3 bases from J, with 5 bases in between. Germline lookup yields CDR1 ENHRY and CDR2 SYGVKD. Overall study findings and caveats: The study drew conclusions from cross-sectional statistical analysis, not from following the same donors. A partial confounding effect on zero-insertion analyses could come from invariant MAIT and iNKT cells. Modelling approaches yielded underestimates of out-of-frame TCR alpha sharing between monozygotic twins. Fewer insertions marked abundant cord blood beta clonotypes; young adult naive trended weakly, memory not at all.

Each CDR3 protein is one row after TCRdb ran MiXCR on the 5' RACE reads. The table includes just over 450,000 distinct CDR3 sequences, about 14% detected once. These sequences were also reported in another study, on yellow fever vaccine responses in identical twins.

Sequencing was carried out using CD4+ T cells sorted from blood. This clonotype was obtained from a woman aged 18 to 35 in good health. The chain uses TRBV10-3 and TRBJ1-1; D unclear. The CDR3 coding sequence is TGTGCCATCAGGGAGGACACTGAAGCTTTCTTT. Protein sequence: CAIREDTEAFF.